This TCR beta chain came from a study of cytomegalovirus exposure and HLA in healthy donors. The PCR employed 60 Vbeta primers together with 13 Jbeta primers. Repertoires were generated with immunoSEQ multiplex PCR, while TCRdb's copy carries only in-frame clones and drops some. The sample carries fewer than 150,000 clones, roughly 72% recorded once. This clone appeared once. CDR1 SGHNT and CDR2 YENEEA come from the germline V gene. J was trimmed by 5 bases and V by 0 bases; bases with no gene match: 2. The CDR3 totals 16 residues. The J gene is TRBJ2-1, the V gene TRBV11-3; 12 bases fit TRBD2. The sample was PBMCs. This TCR came from a woman aged 40 to 50 in good health and CMV-seropositive. CDR3 residues: CASSLELAGGHNEQFF. CDR3 DNA: TGTGCCAGCAGCTTAGAACTAGCGGGGGGACACAATGAGCAGTTCTTC. The entire variable domain, with the rest obtained from reference TRBV11-3 and TRBJ2-1, is as follows: EAGVVQSPRYKIIEKKQPVAFWCNPISGHNTLYWYLQNLGQGPELLIRYENEEAVDDSQLPKDRFSAERLKGVDSTLKIQPAELGDSAVYLCASSLELAGGHNEQFFGPGTRLTVL.